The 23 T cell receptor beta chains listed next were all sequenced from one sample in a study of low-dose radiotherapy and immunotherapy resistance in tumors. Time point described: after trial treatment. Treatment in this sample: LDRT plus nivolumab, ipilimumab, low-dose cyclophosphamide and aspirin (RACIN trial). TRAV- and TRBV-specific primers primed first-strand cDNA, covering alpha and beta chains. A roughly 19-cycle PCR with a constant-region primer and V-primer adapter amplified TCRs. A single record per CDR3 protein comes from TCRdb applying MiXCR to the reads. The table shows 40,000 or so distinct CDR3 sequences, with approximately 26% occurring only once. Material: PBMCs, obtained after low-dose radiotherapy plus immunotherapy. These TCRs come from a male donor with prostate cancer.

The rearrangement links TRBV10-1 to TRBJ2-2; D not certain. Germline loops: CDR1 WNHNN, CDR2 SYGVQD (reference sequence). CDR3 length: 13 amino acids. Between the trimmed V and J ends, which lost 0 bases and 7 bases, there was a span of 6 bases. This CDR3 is CASSESGRGELFF. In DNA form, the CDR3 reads TGCGCCAGCAGTGAGTCAGGACGCGGGGAGCTGTTTTTT.

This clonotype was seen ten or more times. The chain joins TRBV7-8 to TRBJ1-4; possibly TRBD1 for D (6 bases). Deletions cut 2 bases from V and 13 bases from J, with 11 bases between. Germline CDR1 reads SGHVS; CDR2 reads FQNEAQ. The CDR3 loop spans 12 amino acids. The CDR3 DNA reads TGTGCCAGCAGCTTACCACAGGGTAGACTGTTTTTT. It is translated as CASSLPQGRLFF.

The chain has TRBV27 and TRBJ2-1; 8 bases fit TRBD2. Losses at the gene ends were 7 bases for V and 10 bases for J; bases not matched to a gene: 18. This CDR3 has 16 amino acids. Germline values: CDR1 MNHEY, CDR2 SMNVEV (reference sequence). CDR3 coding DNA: TGTGCCAGCACCCCAAAGGTGGTCGGGAGGGACGGCGAGCAGTTCTTC. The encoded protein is CASTPKVVGRDGEQFF.

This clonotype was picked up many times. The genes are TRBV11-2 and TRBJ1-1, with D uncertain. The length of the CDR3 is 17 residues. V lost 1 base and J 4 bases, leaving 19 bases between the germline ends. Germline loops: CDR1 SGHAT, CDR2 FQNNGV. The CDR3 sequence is CASSLVLTPRTATEAFF. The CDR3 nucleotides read TGTGCCAGCAGCTTAGTCCTAACCCCCCGGACGGCCACTGAAGCTTTCTTT. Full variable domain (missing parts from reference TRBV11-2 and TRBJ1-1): EAGVAQSPRYKIIEKRQSVAFWCNPISGHATLYWYQQILGQGPKLLIQFQNNGVVDDSQLPKDRFSAERLKGVDSTLKIQPAKLEDSAVYLCASSLVLTPRTATEAFFGQGTRLTVV.

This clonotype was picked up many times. The CDR3 spells CASSLPRDEYYEQYF. As DNA, the CDR3 is TGTGCCAGCAGCCTTCCCCGGGACGAGTACTACGAGCAGTACTTC. The chain employs TRBV7-9 and TRBJ2-7; D tentatively fits TRBD1 or TRBD2 (5 bases each). The V and J ends lost 5 bases and 3 bases respectively, with 17 bases between them. The CDR3 sequence is 15 residues long. The germline gives CDR1 SEHNR, CDR2 FQNEAQ (reference sequence).

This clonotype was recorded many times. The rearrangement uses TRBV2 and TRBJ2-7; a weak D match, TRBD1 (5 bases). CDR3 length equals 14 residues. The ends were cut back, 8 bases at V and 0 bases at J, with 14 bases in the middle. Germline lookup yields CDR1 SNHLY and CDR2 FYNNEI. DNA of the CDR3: TGTGCCAGCCTGGGGCAGGCGAGCTCCTACGAGCAGTACTTC. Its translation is CASLGQASSYEQYF.

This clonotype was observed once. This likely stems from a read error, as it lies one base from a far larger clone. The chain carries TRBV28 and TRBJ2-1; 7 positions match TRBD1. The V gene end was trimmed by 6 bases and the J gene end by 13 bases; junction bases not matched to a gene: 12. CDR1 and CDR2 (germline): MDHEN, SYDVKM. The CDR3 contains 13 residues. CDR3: CASRPGTEETQFF. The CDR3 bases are TGTGCCAGCAGGCCCGGGACAGAAGAGACCCAGTTCTTC.

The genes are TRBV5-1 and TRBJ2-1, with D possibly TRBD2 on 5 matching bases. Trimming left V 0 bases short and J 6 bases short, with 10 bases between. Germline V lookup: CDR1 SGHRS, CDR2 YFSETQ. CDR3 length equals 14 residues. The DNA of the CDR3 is TGCGCCAGCAGCTTGGCGGCGGGCCTCAATGAGCAGTTCTTC. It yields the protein CASSLAAGLNEQFF.

The CDR3 DNA reads TGTGCCAGCAGCAGAGACCGGGGGGGCTCGGGCTATGGCTACACCTTC. This encodes CASSRDRGGSGYGYTF. The chain carries TRBV4-2 and TRBJ1-2; tentatively, D is TRBD1 (6 bases). In germline, CDR1 is LGHNA, CDR2 YNFKEQ. The CDR3 is 16 amino acids. V lost 5 bases and J lost 4, with 20 bases in between.

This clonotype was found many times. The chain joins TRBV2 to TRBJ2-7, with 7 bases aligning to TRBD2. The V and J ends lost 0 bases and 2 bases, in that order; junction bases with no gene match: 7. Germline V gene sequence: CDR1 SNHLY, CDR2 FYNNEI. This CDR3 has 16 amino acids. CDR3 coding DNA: TGTGCCAGCAGTGAAGCTGGGCAGGGAGGGACCTACGAGCAGTACTTC. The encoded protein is CASSEAGQGGTYEQYF.

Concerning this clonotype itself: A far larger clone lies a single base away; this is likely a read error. The CDR3: CASSLVGASGTYNEQYF. The DNA of the CDR3 is TGCGCCAGCAGCTTGGTAGGAGCTAGCGGGACCTACAATGAGCAGTACTTC. The V and J genes are TRBV5-1 and TRBJ2-7, with 9 bases fitting TRBD2. J lost 7 bases, V lost 0 bases, and 14 bases had no gene match. The germline CDR1 and CDR2 sequences are SGHRS and YFSETQ. CDR3 size: 17 residues.

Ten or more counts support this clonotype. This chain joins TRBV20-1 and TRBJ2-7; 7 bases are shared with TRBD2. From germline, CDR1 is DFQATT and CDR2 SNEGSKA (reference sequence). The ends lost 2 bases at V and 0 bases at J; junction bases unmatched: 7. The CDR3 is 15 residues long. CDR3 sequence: CSARWSSGTSYEQYF. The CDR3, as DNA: TGCAGTGCTAGATGGTCTAGCGGAACCTCCTACGAGCAGTACTTC.

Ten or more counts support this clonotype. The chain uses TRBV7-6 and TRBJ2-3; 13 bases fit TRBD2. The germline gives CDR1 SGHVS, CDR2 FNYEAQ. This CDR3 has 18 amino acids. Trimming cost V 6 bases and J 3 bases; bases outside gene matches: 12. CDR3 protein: CASSRRLAGGGGTDTQYF. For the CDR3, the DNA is TGTGCCAGCAGTCGCAGACTAGCGGGGGGCGGGGGGACAGATACGCAGTATTTT.

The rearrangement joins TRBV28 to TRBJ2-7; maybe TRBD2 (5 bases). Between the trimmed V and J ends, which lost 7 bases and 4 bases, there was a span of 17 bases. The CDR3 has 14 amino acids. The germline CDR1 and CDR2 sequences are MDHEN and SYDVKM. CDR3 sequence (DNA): TGTGCCAGCAACCAGGTAGGAGGTTGGTACGAGCAGTACTTC. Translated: CASNQVGGWYEQYF.

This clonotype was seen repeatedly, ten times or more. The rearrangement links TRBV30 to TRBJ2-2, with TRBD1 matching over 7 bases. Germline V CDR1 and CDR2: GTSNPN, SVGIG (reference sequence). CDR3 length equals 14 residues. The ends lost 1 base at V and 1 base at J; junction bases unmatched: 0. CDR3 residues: CAWSGQGNTGELFF. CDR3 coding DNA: TGTGCCTGGAGTGGACAGGGGAACACCGGGGAGCTGTTTTTT.

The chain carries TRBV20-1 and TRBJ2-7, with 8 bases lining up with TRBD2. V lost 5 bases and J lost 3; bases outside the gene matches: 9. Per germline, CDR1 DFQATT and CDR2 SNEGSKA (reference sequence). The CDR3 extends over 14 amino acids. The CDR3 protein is CSAGLAGSHYEQYF. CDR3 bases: TGCAGTGCTGGACTAGCAGGGTCCCACTACGAGCAGTACTTC.

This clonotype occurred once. The CDR3 DNA reads TGCAGTGCGACATCCGGGACTAGCAGACGGTCTAGCACAGATACGCAGTATTTT. This sequence encodes CSATSGTSRRSSTDTQYF. This sequence joins TRBV20-1 and TRBJ2-3, with 9 bases identical to TRBD2. The length of the CDR3 is 18 residues. Germline CDR1 reads DFQATT; CDR2 reads SNEGSKA (reference sequence). J gave up 0 bases and V 6 bases, and 16 bases lay outside the gene matches.

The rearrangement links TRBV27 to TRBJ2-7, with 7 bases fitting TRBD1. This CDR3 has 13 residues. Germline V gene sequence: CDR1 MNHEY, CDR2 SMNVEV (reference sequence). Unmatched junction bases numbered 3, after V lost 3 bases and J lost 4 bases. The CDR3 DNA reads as TGTGCCAGCAGTTTGGACAGGAGGTACGAGCAGTACTTC. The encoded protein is CASSLDRRYEQYF.

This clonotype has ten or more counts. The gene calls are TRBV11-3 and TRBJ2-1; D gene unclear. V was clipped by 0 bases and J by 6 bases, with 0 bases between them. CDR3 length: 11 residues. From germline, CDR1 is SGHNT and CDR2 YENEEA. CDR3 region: CASSLDNEQFF. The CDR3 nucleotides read TGTGCCAGCAGCTTAGACAATGAGCAGTTCTTC.

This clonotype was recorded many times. The CDR3 protein is CSARDTGLGADTQYF. CDR3 DNA sequence: TGCAGTGCTAGAGATACGGGCTTAGGGGCAGATACGCAGTATTTT. V usage is TRBV20-1 and J usage is TRBJ2-3; possibly TRBD1 for D (5 bases). The V end was cut by 0 bases, the J end by 4 bases, with 14 bases between. This CDR3 has 15 residues. CDR1 DFQATT and CDR2 SNEGSKA come from the germline V gene (reference sequence).

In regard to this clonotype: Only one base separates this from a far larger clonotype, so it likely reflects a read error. Written as DNA, the CDR3 is TGTGCCAGCAGTGAATCTAGCGGGGGCGCAGTTACGCAGTATTTT. Translated, it gives CASSESSGGAVTQYF. The rearrangement joins TRBV28 to TRBJ2-3; 10 bases line up with TRBD2. This CDR3 region has 15 residues. Unmatched junction bases numbered 10, after V lost 5 bases and J lost 8 bases. The germline V gene encodes CDR1 MDHEN and CDR2 SYDVKM.

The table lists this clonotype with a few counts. The CDR3 region has the DNA TGTGCCAGCAGTTTACCCGGGACAGGGGGGCGCGAGCAGTACTTC. This translates into CASSLPGTGGREQYF. The chain joins TRBV28 to TRBJ2-1; 11 positions agree with TRBD1. The J call may be in error: the DNA end matches TRBJ2-7 better. This CDR3 region has 15 residues. Germline V gives CDR1 MDHEN, CDR2 SYDVKM.

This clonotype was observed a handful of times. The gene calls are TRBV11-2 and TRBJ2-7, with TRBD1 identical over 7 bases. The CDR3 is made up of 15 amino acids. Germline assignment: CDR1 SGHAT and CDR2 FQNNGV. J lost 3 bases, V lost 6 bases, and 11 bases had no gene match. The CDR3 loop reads CASSRTGTESYEQYF. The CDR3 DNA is TGTGCCAGCAGTCGGACCGGGACAGAAAGCTACGAGCAGTACTTC.